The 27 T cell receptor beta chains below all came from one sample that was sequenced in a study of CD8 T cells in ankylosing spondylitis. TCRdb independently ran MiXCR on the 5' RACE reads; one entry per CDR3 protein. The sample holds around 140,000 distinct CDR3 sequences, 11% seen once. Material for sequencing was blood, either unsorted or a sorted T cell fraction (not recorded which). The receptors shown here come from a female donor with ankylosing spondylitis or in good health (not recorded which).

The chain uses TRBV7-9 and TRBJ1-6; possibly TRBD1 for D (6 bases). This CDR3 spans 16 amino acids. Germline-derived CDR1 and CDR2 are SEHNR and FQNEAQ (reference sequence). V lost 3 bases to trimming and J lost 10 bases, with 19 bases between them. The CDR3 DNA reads TGTGCCAGCAGCTTCATCGGGGGCCCTAATGGATCACCCCTCCACTTT. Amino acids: CASSFIGGPNGSPLHF.

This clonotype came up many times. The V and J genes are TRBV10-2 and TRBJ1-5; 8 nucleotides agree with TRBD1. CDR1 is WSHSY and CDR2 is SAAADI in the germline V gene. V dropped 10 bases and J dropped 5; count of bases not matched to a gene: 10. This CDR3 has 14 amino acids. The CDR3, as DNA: TGCGCCACCAAGGACAGGGATGAGCATCAGCCCCAGCATTTT. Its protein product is CATKDRDEHQPQHF.

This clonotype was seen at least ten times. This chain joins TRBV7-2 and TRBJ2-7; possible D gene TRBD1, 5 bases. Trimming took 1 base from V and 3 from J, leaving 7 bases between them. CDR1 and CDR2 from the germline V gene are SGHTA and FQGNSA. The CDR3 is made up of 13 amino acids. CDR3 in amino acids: CASSLGQNYEQYF. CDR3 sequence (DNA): TGTGCCAGCAGCTTAGGACAGAACTACGAGCAGTACTTC.

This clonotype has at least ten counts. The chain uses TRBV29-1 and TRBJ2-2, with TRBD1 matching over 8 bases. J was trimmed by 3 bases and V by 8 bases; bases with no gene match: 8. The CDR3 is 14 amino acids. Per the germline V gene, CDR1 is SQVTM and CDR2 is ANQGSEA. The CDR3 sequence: CSIPGQVHTGELFF. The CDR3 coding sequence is TGCAGCATTCCGGGACAGGTCCACACCGGGGAGCTGTTTTTT.

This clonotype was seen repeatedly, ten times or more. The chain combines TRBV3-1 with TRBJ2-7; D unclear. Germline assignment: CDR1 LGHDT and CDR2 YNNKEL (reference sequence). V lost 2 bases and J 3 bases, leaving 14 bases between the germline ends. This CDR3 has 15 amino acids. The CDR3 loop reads CASSQQETADYEQYF. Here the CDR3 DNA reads TGTGCCAGCAGCCAACAAGAAACAGCCGACTACGAGCAGTACTTC.

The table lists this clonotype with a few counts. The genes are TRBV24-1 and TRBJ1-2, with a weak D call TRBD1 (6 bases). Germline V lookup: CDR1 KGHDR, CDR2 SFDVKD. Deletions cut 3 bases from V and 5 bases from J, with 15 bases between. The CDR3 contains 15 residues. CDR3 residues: CATSDPGRGLYGYTF. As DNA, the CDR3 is TGTGCCACCAGTGATCCGGGACGGGGGCTGTATGGCTACACCTTC.

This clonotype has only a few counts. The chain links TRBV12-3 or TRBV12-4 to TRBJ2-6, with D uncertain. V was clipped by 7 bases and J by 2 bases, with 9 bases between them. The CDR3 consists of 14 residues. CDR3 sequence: CASTLRPGANVLTF. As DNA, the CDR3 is TGTGCCAGCACTCTTCGACCTGGGGCCAACGTCCTGACTTTC.

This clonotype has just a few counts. The CDR3, as DNA: TGTGCCAGCAGCTTCGGGAGGACTAGCAGGTCCTACGAGCAGTACTTC. It yields the protein CASSFGRTSRSYEQYF. The chain employs TRBV7-2 and TRBJ2-7, with TRBD2 matching over 8 bases. Germline V gene lookup returns CDR1 SGHTA and CDR2 FQGNSA. The CDR3 loop spans 16 amino acids. With V trimmed by 3 bases and J by 1 base, 8 bases remained unmatched.

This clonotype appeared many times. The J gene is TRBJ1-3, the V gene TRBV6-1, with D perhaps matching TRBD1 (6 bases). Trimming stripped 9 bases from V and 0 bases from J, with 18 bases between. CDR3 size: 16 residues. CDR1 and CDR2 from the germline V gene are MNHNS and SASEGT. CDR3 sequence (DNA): TGTGCCAGTGTAAGGGGGGGGGAGAGCTCTGGAAACACCATATATTTT. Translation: CASVRGGESSGNTIYF.

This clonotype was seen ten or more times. The DNA of the CDR3 is TGTGCCAGCAACCCTAGCGGGAGGCCTTACAATGAGCAGTTCTTC. It yields the protein CASNPSGRPYNEQFF. The chain combines TRBV12-3 or TRBV12-4 with TRBJ2-1; 11 nucleotides line up with TRBD2. The CDR3 is 15 residues long. V dropped 7 bases and J dropped 4; count of bases not matched to a gene: 6.

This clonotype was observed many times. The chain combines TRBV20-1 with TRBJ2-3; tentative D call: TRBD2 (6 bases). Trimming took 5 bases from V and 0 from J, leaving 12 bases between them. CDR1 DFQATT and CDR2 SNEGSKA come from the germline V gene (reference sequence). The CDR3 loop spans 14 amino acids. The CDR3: CSAGGRDSTDTQYF. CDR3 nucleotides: TGCAGTGCTGGAGGGCGGGACAGCACAGATACGCAGTATTTT.

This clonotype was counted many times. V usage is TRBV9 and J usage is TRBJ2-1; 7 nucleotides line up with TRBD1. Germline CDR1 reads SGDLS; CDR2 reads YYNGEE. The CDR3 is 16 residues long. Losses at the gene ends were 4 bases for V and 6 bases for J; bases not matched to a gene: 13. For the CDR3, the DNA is TGTGCCAGCAGCCCTAGACCGGGACAGATGACCAATGAGCAGTTCTTC. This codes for CASSPRPGQMTNEQFF. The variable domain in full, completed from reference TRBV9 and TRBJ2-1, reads DSGVTQTPKHLITATGQRVTLRCSPRSGDLSVYWYQQSLDQGLQFLIQYYNGEERAKGNILERFSAQQFPDLHSELNLSSLELGDSALYFCASSPRPGQMTNEQFFGPGTRLTVL.

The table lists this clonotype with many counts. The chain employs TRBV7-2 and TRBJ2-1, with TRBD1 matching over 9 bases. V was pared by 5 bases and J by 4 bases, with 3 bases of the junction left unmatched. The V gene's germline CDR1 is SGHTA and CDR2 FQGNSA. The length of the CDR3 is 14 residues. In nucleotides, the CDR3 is TGTGCCAGCAGCCCCGACAGGGGGTACAATGAGCAGTTCTTC. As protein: CASSPDRGYNEQFF.

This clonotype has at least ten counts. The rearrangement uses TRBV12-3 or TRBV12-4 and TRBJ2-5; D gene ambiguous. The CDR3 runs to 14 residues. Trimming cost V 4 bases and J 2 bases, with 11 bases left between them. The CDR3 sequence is CASSSIYKQETQYF. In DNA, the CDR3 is TGTGCCAGCAGTTCGATCTATAAACAAGAGACCCAGTACTTC.

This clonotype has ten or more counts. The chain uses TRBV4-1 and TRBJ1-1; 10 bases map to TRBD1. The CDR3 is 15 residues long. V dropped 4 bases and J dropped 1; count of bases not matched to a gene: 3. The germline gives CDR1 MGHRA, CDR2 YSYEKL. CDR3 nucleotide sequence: TGCGCCAGCAGCCGGGACAGGGGAAAGAACACTGAAGCTTTCTTT. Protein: CASSRDRGKNTEAFF.

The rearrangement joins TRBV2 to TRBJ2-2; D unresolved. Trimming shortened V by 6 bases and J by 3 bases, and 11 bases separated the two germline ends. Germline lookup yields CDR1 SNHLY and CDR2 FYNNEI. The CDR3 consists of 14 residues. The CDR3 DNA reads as TGTGCCAGCAGGACGGGTCCCGACACCGGGGAGCTGTTTTTT. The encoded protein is CASRTGPDTGELFF.

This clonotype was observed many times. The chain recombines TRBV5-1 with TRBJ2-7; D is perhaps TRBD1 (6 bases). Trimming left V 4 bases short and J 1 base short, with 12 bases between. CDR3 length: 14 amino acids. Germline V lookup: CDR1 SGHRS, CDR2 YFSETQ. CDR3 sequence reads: CASSATGISYEQYF. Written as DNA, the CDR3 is TGCGCCAGCAGCGCAACAGGGATTTCCTACGAGCAGTACTTC.

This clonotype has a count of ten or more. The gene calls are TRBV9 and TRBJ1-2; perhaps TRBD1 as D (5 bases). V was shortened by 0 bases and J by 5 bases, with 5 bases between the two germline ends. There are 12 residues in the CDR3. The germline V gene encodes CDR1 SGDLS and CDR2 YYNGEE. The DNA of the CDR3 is TGTGCCAGCAGCGTAGCAGGGTATGGCTACACCTTC. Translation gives CASSVAGYGYTF.

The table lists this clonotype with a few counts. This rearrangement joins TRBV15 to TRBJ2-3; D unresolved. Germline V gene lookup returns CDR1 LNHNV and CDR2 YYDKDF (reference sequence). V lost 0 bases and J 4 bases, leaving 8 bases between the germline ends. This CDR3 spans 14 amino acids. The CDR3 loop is CATSREEASDTQYF. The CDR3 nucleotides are TGTGCCACCAGCAGAGAGGAAGCTTCAGATACGCAGTATTTT. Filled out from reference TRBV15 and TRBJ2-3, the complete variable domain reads DAMVIQNPRYQVTQFGKPVTLSCSQTLNHNVMYWYQQKSSQAPKLLFHYYDKDFNNEADTPDNFQSRRPNTSFCFLDIRSPGLGDTAMYLCATSREEASDTQYFGPGTRLTVL.

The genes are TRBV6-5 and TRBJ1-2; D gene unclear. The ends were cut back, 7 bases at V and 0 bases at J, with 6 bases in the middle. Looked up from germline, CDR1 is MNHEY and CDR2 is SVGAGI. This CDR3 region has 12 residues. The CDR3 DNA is TGTGCCAGCAAGGAGTCTAACTATGGCTACACCTTC. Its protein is CASKESNYGYTF.

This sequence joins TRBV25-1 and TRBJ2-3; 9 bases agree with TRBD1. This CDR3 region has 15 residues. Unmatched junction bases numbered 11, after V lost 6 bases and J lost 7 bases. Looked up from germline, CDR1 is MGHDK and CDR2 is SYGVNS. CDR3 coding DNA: TGTGCCAGCAGCCTCGGGACAGGGAGGACAAATACGCAGTATTTT. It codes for CASSLGTGRTNTQYF. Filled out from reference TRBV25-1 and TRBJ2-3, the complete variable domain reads EADIYQTPRYLVIGTGKKITLECSQTMGHDKMYWYQQDPGMELHLIHYSYGVNSTEKGDLSSESTVSRIRTEHFPLTLESARPSHTSQYLCASSLGTGRTNTQYFGPGTRLTVL.

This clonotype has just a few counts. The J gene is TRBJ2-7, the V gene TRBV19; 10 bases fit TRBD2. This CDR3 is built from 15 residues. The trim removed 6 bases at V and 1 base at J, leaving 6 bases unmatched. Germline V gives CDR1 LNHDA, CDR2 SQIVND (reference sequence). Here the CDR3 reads CASSRGLAPSYEQYF. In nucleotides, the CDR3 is TGTGCCAGTAGCAGGGGACTAGCGCCTTCCTACGAGCAGTACTTC.

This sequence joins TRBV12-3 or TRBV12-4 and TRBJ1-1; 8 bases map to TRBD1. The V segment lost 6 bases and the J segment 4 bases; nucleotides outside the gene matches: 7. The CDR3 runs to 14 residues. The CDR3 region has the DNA TGTGCCAGCAGCCCGACAGGGGCGAGCACTGAAGCTTTCTTT. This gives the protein CASSPTGASTEAFF.

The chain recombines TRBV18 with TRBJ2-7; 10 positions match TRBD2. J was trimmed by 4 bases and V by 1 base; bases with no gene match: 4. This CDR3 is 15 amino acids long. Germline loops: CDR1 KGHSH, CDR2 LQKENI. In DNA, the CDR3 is TGTGCCAGCTCACCACTTCCTAGCGGGAGTTACGAGCAGTACTTC. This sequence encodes CASSPLPSGSYEQYF.

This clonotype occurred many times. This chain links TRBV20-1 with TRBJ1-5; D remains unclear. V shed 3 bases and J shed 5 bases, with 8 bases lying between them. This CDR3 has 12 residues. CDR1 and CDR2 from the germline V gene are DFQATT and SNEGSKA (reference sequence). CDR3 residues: CSASNGHQPQHF. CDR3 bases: TGCAGTGCTAGTAACGGTCATCAGCCCCAGCATTTT.

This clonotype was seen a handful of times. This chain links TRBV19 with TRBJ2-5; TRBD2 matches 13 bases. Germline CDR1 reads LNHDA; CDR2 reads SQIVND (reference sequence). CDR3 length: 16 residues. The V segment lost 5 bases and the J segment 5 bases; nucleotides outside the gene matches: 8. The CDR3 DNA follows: TGTGCCAGTAGTCTCCGGACTAGCGGGAGAGGTGAGACCCAGTACTTC. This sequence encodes CASSLRTSGRGETQYF.

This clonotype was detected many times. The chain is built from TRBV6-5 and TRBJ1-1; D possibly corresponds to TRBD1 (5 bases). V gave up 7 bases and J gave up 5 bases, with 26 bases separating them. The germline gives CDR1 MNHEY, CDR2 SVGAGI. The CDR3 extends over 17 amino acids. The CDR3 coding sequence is TGTGCCAGCAATTCTTACAGGCAGGGTTGGGGGGGGACTGAAGCTTTCTTT. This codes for CASNSYRQGWGGTEAFF.